This T cell receptor (beta chain) was recovered during a study of blood T cell repertoires in COVID-19. Across the study: Whether acute or convalescent, the COVID-19 samples came from the United States, Italy and Spain. T cells, B-cell-depleted T cells, or PBMCs provided the cDNA or gDNA that served as material.

Per the original methods: Amplification of reference gene primers was used by the study to estimate nucleated cell counts. Profiled with immunoSEQ multiplex PCR; TCRdb holds only in-frame clones, not every one. That table gives V, J and clone size, and the DNA gave D and trimming. Among 90,000 to 140,000 clones listed, 81% were seen once. With V trimmed by 2 bases and J by 4 bases, 13 bases remained unmatched. The CDR3 has 17 residues. Germline-derived CDR1 and CDR2 are MNHEY and SMNVEV (reference sequence). This clone was detected many times. The chain carries TRBV27 and TRBJ2-7; TRBD1 aligns across 8 bases. Sequencing was performed on peripheral blood. The receptor comes from a man older than 75 with acute or convalescent COVID-19. For the CDR3, the DNA is TGTGCCAGCAGTTTAGGTTCGGGACAGGTGGAGGGGTACGAGCAGTACTTC. Translated: CASSLGSGQVEGYEQYF.